This T cell receptor beta chain derives from a study of beta chain features in type 1 diabetes. Study summary: Patients were similar to healthy donors in age and gender (as well as in cell yields). The samples had roughly 100,000,000 sorted cells examined in all. Whole-study results and caveats: Researchers reported that naive, central memory and Treg TCRB repertoires appeared more similar in patients than in healthy donors. Type 1 diabetes patients had moderately but significantly shorter TCRB CDR3s in all four CD4+ subsets.

Between the trimmed V and J ends, which lost 0 bases and 1 base, there was a span of 7 bases. The CDR3 is made up of 14 amino acids. CDR1 and CDR2 (germline): SGDLS, YYNGEE. Reverse transcribing all isolated RNA meant expressed TCRB transcripts were sequenced. Average reads for naive, central memory and regulatory T cell samples were several million. The repertoire was sequenced with immunoSEQ multiplex PCR; TCRdb's copy has only in-frame clones and lacks some. The table includes approximately 260,000 clones, around 22% detected once. This clone was detected a few times. What it recognizes is unknown. This TCR was recovered from a woman under 40 with type 1 diabetes. The sequencing input was naive CD4+ T cells from blood. The chain has TRBV9 and TRBJ1-1; D ambiguous. CDR3 loop: CASSVVLSNTEAFF. For the CDR3, the DNA is TGTGCCAGCAGCGTAGTTCTGTCGAACACTGAAGCTTTCTTT.